This T cell receptor beta chain stems from a study of cytomegalovirus exposure and HLA in healthy donors. About the study: It was reported in a later analysis that the approximately 110 validation repertoires used the same platform as the roughly 700 first-cohort repertoires.

Produced via immunoSEQ multiplex PCR; TCRdb's table is partial and in-frame only. The repertoire consists of about 180,000 clones, with around 87% occurring once and the leading ten covering more than 1.3%. This clone was seen a handful of times. Its cognate antigen is unknown. The CDR3 totals 12 residues. Germline V gives CDR1 GTSNPN, CDR2 SVGIG (reference sequence). V was cut by 4 bases and J by 4 bases, with 10 bases left in between. Whole-study findings and limits: Subsequent analysis of the approximately 130 validation repertoires found a tendency for first-cohort TCR clusters to co-occur. The study designated fewer than 200 TCR beta chains cytomegalovirus-associated.

An approximately 130-subject validation cohort, separate from the approximately 610-subject first cohort, supplied the donors. The sequence was collected from a woman aged 25-40 years in good health and CMV-seronegative. The sequenced material came from PBMCs. The chain has TRBV30 and TRBJ1-1, with a weak D call TRBD1 (5 bases). The CDR3 DNA is TGTGCCTGGACGCACGGGGGCACTGAAGCTTTCTTT. Amino acids: CAWTHGGTEAFF.